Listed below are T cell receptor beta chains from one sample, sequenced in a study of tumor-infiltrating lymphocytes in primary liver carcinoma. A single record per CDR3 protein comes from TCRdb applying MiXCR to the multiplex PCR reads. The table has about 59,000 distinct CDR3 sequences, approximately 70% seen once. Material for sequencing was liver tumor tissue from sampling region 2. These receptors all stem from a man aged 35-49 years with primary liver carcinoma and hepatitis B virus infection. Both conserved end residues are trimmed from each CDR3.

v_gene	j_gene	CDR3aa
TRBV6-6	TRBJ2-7	TSSYGTGDMEQY
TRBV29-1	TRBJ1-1	SAAGGWGLNTEAF
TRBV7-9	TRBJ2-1	VSSARQGHIEQF
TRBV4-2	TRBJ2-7	VSSGKLGLAGGPYEQY
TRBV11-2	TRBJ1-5	VSSSRSNQHQH
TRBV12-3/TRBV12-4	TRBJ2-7	ASSLSDGKQY
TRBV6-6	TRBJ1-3	AGSYSIGSGKTIY
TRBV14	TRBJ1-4	ASSSRRSNEKLF
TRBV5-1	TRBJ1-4	ASNLDVQGTNEKLF
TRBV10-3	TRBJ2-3	AISGSGRGDTQY
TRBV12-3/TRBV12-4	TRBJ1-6	ASSLGQVSFSPLH
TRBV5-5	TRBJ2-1	ASGRALGLAGENEQF
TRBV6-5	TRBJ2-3	ASSYSGLAPDTQY
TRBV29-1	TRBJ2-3	SVDWGTDTQY
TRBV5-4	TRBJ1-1	ASRSWGYMNTEVF
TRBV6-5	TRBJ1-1	ARGSLVAPEAF
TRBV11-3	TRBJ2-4	ASCLVASPDRNIQY
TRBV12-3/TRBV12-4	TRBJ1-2	AIGQEVDGYT
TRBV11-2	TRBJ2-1	TSSSRREGLGEQF
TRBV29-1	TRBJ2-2	SVAGSDTGELF
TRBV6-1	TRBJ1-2	ACSERVSNGYT
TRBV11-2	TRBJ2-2	ASSFATGNTGGLF
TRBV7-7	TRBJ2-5	ASSLARGDQETQY
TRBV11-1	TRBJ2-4	ASSFPGTSRTKNIKY
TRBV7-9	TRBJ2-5	ANSSAAWGETQY
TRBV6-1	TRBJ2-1	ASSFGQENNEQF
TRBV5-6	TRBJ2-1	ATTRGSKNEQF
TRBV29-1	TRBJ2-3	SVRARGRGTDTQY
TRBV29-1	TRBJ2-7	IERSGSGEQY
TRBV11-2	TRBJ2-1	ASNLDPESSYNKQF
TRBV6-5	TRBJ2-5	VSSYSWDVQETQY
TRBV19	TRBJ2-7	ASSIVGGSYEQY
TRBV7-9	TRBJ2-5	DSSLSRGEETQN
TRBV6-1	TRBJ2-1	ASSEWWQGTYNEQF
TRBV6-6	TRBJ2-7	ASSYLRRGCIYEQY
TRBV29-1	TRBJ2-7	NVGGVSTYEQY
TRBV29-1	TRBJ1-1	SVRPEVTEAF
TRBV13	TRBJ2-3	ASSFGGFTDTQY
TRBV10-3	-	AINEYEGNQPQY
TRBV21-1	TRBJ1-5	ASSSKDSFGNLMWSQH
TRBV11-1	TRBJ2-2	ASSLTSGNTGELF
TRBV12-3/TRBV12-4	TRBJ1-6	VSSLKSSPLH
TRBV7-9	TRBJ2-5	ASSNQETQY
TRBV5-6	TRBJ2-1	ASTGGPNNEQF
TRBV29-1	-	SVVGQINQPQY
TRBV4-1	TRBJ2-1	DSSQDQTSVYNEQF
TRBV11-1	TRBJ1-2	ASSLSQDNDYVYT
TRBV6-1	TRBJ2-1	ASMGRDSRAWDNEQF
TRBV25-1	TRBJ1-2	ATSSTYYGYT
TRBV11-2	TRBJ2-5	TISIDRAQETQY
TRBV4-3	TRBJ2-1	ASSPAGLTLNNVQF
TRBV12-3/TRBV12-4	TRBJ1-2	ASSLVTGGGYGYT
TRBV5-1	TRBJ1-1	ASSPGDLNTEAF
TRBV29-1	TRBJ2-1	SVASRGRSNEQF
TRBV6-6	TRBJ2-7	ASKEGPSYVQY
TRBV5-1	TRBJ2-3	ASSFEGRTSTDMQY
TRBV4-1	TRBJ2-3	ASSQVTSGGVYTDTQY
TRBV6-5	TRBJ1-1	ASSRKWNIEAF
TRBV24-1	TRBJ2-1	ATSDLEGASGISEQF
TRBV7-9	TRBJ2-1	SSSPRWGPDNEQF